The present entry profiles one TCR beta chain with its context. Its specificity is unknown. Assay used: immunoSEQ multiplex PCR; TCRdb lists only in-frame clones, some missing. The sample lists under 250,000 clones, less than 90% occurring once. The sample belongs to a study of cytomegalovirus exposure and HLA in healthy donors. Study summary: The 90 to 150 validation repertoires used a platform that matched the one used for the 550 to 800 first-cohort repertoires, as a later analysis reported.

Study-level findings and limits: Most TCR sequences were uncommon, yet certain public TCRs appeared in many donors. Cytomegalovirus status was reportedly diagnosed by the classifier with high specificity and sensitivity. The investigators catalogued 150 to 200 TCR beta chains as cytomegalovirus-associated.

The sequence was obtained from a man aged 18 to 30 in good health and CMV-seropositive. Sequencing input: PBMCs.

CDR3 sequence: CASSPFGTQYF. In DNA form, the CDR3 reads TGTGCCAGTAGCCCTTTTGGGACCCAGTACTTC. The genes are TRBV2 and TRBJ2-5; D uncertain. Germline V lookup: CDR1 SNHLY, CDR2 FYNNEI. V dropped 9 bases and J dropped 7 bases, with 12 bases sitting between them. The CDR3 spans 11 residues. The whole variable domain, remainder taken from reference TRBV2 and TRBJ2-5, is EPEVTQTPSHQVTQMGQEVILRCVPISNHLYFYWYRQILGQKVEFLVSFYNNEISEKSEIFDDQFSVERPDGSNFTLKIRSTKLEDSAMYFCASSPFGTQYFGPGTRLLVL.